Listed here are 8 T cell receptor beta chains from one sample, sequenced in a study of cytomegalovirus exposure and HLA in healthy donors. PCR employed 60 Vbeta and 13 Jbeta primers. Generated by immunoSEQ multiplex PCR, the TCRdb table keeps only in-frame clones and is missing some. The table includes about 140,000 clones, about 80% detected once. The sequenced material came from PBMCs. Every receptor here comes from a woman aged 40 to 50 in good health and CMV-seronegative.

This clone was recorded once. The chain recombines TRBV27 with TRBJ2-5; possibly TRBD2 for D (5 bases). With 2 bases removed from V and 5 bases from J, the gap between germline ends came to 9 bases. CDR1 is MNHEY and CDR2 is SMNVEV in the germline V gene (reference sequence). The CDR3 length is 13 residues. CDR3 coding DNA: TGTGCCAGCAGTTTAGGACTGTGGGAGACCCAGTACTTC. This sequence encodes CASSLGLWETQYF.

The CDR3 coding sequence is TGTGCCAGCAGCGTTCCTAGACTCTACAATGAGCAGTTCTTC. It specifies CASSVPRLYNEQFF. The chain recombines TRBV7-2 with TRBJ2-1; no firm D call. Germline-derived CDR1 and CDR2 are SGHTA and FQGNSA. V was cut by 5 bases and J by 3 bases, with 11 bases left in between. The CDR3 has 14 amino acids.

V usage is TRBV29-1 and J usage is TRBJ2-3, with 8 positions matching TRBD1. This CDR3 contains 13 residues. With V trimmed by 5 bases and J by 2 bases, 3 bases remained unmatched. Germline CDR1 is SQVTM and CDR2 is ANQGSEA. CDR3 in DNA: TGCAGCGTTTTGACAGGGGCCACAGATACGCAGTATTTT. It specifies CSVLTGATDTQYF.

This chain uses TRBV5-1 with TRBJ2-7; TRBD2 aligns across 13 bases. This CDR3 is 16 amino acids long. J lost 4 bases, V lost 4 bases, and 8 bases had no gene match. The V gene's germline CDR1 is SGHRS and CDR2 YFSETQ. Written as DNA, the CDR3 is TGCGCCAGCAGCACCGGGACTAGCGGGGTTAGGTACGAGCAGTACTTC. The encoded protein is CASSTGTSGVRYEQYF. Drawing the rest from reference TRBV5-1 and TRBJ2-7, the complete variable domain is KAGVTQTPRYLIKTRGQQVTLSCSPISGHRSVSWYQQTPGQGLQFLFEYFSETQRNKGNFPGRFSGRQFSNSRSEMNVSTLELGDSALYLCASSTGTSGVRYEQYFGPGTRLTVT.

As concerns this clone: One junction end does not reproduce the germline sequence, and a read error may be involved. The V gene is TRBV2, the J gene TRBJ2-1, with 7 bases identical to TRBD1. CDR3 size: 14 residues. Germline CDR1 SNHLY, CDR2 FYNNEI. The CDR3 region has the DNA TGTGCCAGCACCGAGACAGGGATCTACGATGAGCAGTTCTTC. It is translated as CASTETGIYDEQFF.

V gene TRBV6-5 combines with J gene TRBJ2-1; D might be TRBD1 (6 bases). Germline CDR1 MNHEY, CDR2 SVGAGI. CDR3 length equals 14 residues. Trimming took 0 bases from V and 6 from J, leaving 9 bases between them. The CDR3 DNA sequence: TGTGCCAGCAGTTACTCGGGACAATTCAATGAGCAGTTCTTC. Translation: CASSYSGQFNEQFF.

This clone was counted a few times. The chain recombines TRBV20-1 with TRBJ2-5; tentative D call: TRBD1 (6 bases). Gene TRBJ2-7 matches the end of the DNA better, so the J call may be wrong. The germline CDR1 and CDR2 sequences are DFQATT and SNEGSKA (reference sequence). The CDR3 is 11 residues long. The CDR3 DNA sequence: TGCAGTGCGACCGACAGGTACGAGCAGTACTTC. Protein product: CSATDRYEQYF.

This clone appeared once. CDR3 amino acids: CASSLADSGREQFF. The CDR3 DNA reads TGTGCCAGCAGCTTGGCCGATAGCGGGAGGGAGCAGTTCTTC. This chain uses TRBV5-4 with TRBJ2-1, with TRBD2 matching 10 bases. With 0 bases clipped from V and 10 bases from J, the junction kept 4 bases outside the gene matches. This CDR3 region has 14 residues. CDR1 and CDR2 (germline): SGHNT, YYREEE (reference sequence).